The 24 T cell receptor beta chains in this list originate from one sample, sequenced in a study of T-cell reconstitution after alpha-beta-depleted transplantation in children. For TCRbeta, the library was prepared with unique molecular identifiers. From the PCR reads, TCRdb called clonotypes with MiXCR, one entry per CDR3 protein. Of about 280,000 distinct CDR3 sequences listed, roughly 12% are singletons. Sequenced material: peripheral blood, taken 180 days after TCRalphabeta/CD19-depleted stem cell transplant. The origin of the receptors is a male patient aged 2 to 10 who had a stem cell transplant for chronic granulomatous disease, so the T cells may come from the graft donor.

This clonotype has a count of ten or more. The chain employs TRBV20-1 and TRBJ1-2, with no clear D. Germline values: CDR1 DFQATT, CDR2 SNEGSKA (reference sequence). CDR3 size: 12 residues. Trimming cost V 0 bases and J 6 bases, with 8 bases left between them. This chain's CDR3 is CSARDFPHGYTF. The DNA of the CDR3 is TGCAGTGCTAGAGACTTTCCCCATGGCTACACCTTC.

This clonotype was counted many times. The chain couples TRBV20-1 to TRBJ2-3; unclear D gene. V was cut by 6 bases and J by 1 base, with 11 bases left in between. This CDR3 region has 13 residues. Germline V gives CDR1 DFQATT, CDR2 SNEGSKA (reference sequence). For the CDR3, the DNA is TGCAGTGCCGCAGTCTCAGGCACAGATACGCAGTATTTT. Translated: CSAAVSGTDTQYF.

This clonotype was seen many times. The V gene is TRBV5-1, the J gene TRBJ2-1, with TRBD1 identical over 8 bases. The V gene's germline CDR1 is SGHRS and CDR2 YFSETQ. The J segment lost 6 bases and the V segment lost 6 bases, leaving 14 bases of the junction unmatched. CDR3 size: 16 residues. DNA of the CDR3: TGCGCCAGCACCGGAATCGGGACAGGTAGATTCAATGAGCAGTTCTTC. This sequence encodes CASTGIGTGRFNEQFF.

The table lists this clonotype with many counts. The chain carries TRBV20-1 and TRBJ1-2; D possibly corresponds to TRBD1 (6 bases). The V gene's germline CDR1 is DFQATT and CDR2 SNEGSKA (reference sequence). V was clipped by 5 bases and J by 6 bases, with 19 bases between them. The CDR3 has 14 residues. The CDR3 sequence: CSAANRVEGDGYTF. In DNA form, the CDR3 reads TGCAGTGCTGCAAACAGGGTGGAGGGGGATGGCTACACCTTC.

This clonotype was picked up many times. The chain is built from TRBV19 and TRBJ2-2, with D unclear. This CDR3 contains 13 residues. Between the trimmed V and J ends, which lost 7 bases and 1 base, there was a span of 7 bases. The germline gives CDR1 LNHDA, CDR2 SQIVND (reference sequence). Written as DNA, the CDR3 is TGTGCCAGTATGCCCCAGAACACCGGGGAGCTGTTTTTT. Translating gives CASMPQNTGELFF.

This clonotype was recorded at least ten times. The chain joins TRBV29-1 to TRBJ2-3; the match to TRBD2 covers 7 bases. Trimming removed 6 bases from V and 2 bases from J; junction bases left unmatched: 14. Looked up from germline, CDR1 is SQVTM and CDR2 is ANQGSEA. The CDR3 runs to 16 residues. The CDR3 here is CSVLSPRREFTDTQYF. DNA of the CDR3: TGCAGCGTCCTCTCCCCGAGGCGGGAGTTCACAGATACGCAGTATTTT.

The table lists this clonotype with many counts. The chain carries TRBV3-1 and TRBJ2-5, with a possible D match to TRBD2 (6 bases). This CDR3 is 15 amino acids long. Germline V gene sequence: CDR1 LGHDT, CDR2 YNNKEL (reference sequence). The V and J ends lost 0 bases and 4 bases respectively, with 12 bases between them. CDR3 sequence (DNA): TGTGCCAGCAGCCAAGACCGGGAGAGAGGAGAGACCCAGTACTTC. It translates to CASSQDRERGETQYF.

There are many counts of this clonotype. J is TRBJ2-7 and V is TRBV7-9; D call uncertain. V lost 5 bases and J lost 5, with 13 bases in between. Germline V gene sequence: CDR1 SEHNR, CDR2 FQNEAQ (reference sequence). The CDR3 runs 13 residues. The CDR3, as DNA: TGTGCCAGCAGCCCCACGGGTTTCGACGAGCAGTACTTC. This gives the protein CASSPTGFDEQYF.

This clonotype was counted ten times or more. The chain is built from TRBV28 and TRBJ2-7; the D gene is possibly TRBD2 (6 bases). The germline V gene has CDR1 MDHEN and CDR2 SYDVKM. V lost 5 bases to trimming and J lost 7 bases, with 12 bases between them. The CDR3 runs to 12 residues. In nucleotides, the CDR3 is TGTGCCAGCAGTCTCGGGACTCCTGAGCAGTACTTC. Amino acids: CASSLGTPEQYF.

This clonotype has ten or more counts. V and J are TRBV12-3 or TRBV12-4 and TRBJ1-2, with 11 nucleotides matching TRBD1. The CDR3 is made up of 13 amino acids. Trimming cost V 3 bases and J 14 bases; bases outside gene matches: 8. The CDR3 reads CASSFGWDRGNTF. Written as DNA, the CDR3 is TGTGCCAGCAGTTTCGGGTGGGACAGGGGGAATACCTTC.

This clonotype came up many times. The J gene is TRBJ2-1, the V gene TRBV12-3 or TRBV12-4; 9 bases align to TRBD2. J gave up 9 bases and V 7 bases, and 10 bases lay outside the gene matches. The length of the CDR3 is 14 residues. The CDR3 DNA follows: TGTGCCAGCACCCTCTTGACTAGCGGTTTTGAGCAGTTCTTC. This translates into CASTLLTSGFEQFF.

This clonotype came up many times. This chain connects TRBV29-1 to TRBJ2-2; D is undetermined. The CDR3 totals 15 residues. Looked up from germline, CDR1 is SQVTM and CDR2 is ANQGSEA. Trimming left V 0 bases short and J 2 bases short, with 10 bases between. CDR3 in amino acids: CSVEESTHNTGELFF. CDR3 nucleotide sequence: TGCAGCGTTGAAGAAAGTACCCATAACACCGGGGAGCTGTTTTTT.

This clonotype occurred many times. The chain uses TRBV6-1 and TRBJ2-2; 8 nucleotides align to TRBD1. V shed 5 bases and J 1 base; nucleotides not matched to a gene: 3. CDR1 and CDR2 (germline): MNHNS, SASEGT. CDR3 length: 15 residues. In DNA, the CDR3 is TGTGCCAGCAGTCTAGACAGGGGGAACACCGGGGAGCTGTTTTTT. Translating gives CASSLDRGNTGELFF.

This clonotype was counted ten times or more. V gene TRBV5-1 combines with J gene TRBJ2-5; D is uncertain. The CDR3 has 14 amino acids. Germline V gene lookup returns CDR1 SGHRS and CDR2 YFSETQ. V was trimmed by 0 bases and J by 4 bases, leaving 10 bases between them. The CDR3 is CASSLDGWPETQYF. The DNA of the CDR3 is TGCGCCAGCAGCTTGGATGGCTGGCCAGAGACCCAGTACTTC.

This clonotype has a count of ten or more. The V gene is TRBV20-1, the J gene TRBJ1-4, with D unclear. The V gene lost 6 bases and the J gene lost 2 bases, with 7 bases spanning the gap. CDR1 is DFQATT and CDR2 is SNEGSKA in the germline V gene (reference sequence). The CDR3 spans 12 residues. The CDR3 loop reads CSAPRTNEKLFF. The CDR3 DNA is TGCAGTGCCCCCAGGACTAATGAAAAACTGTTTTTT.

This clonotype has a count of ten or more. The gene calls are TRBV7-2 and TRBJ1-4; perhaps TRBD1 as D (5 bases). The CDR3 is 13 residues long. Germline V gene data show CDR1 as SGHTA and CDR2 as FQGNSA. Trimming stripped 5 bases from V and 10 bases from J, with 14 bases between. The CDR3 region is CASSQRGLGKLFF. DNA for the CDR3: TGTGCCAGCAGCCAAAGGGGCTTAGGAAAACTGTTTTTT.

J is TRBJ2-6 and V is TRBV3-1, with TRBD1 matching over 8 bases. CDR3 size: 19 residues. V was clipped by 1 base and J by 2 bases; unmatched bases: 10. Germline values: CDR1 LGHDT, CDR2 YNNKEL (reference sequence). CDR3 region: CASSQVPRTGKAGANVLTF. CDR3 bases: TGTGCCAGCAGCCAAGTCCCACGGACAGGGAAAGCTGGGGCCAACGTCCTGACTTTC.

The table lists this clonotype with many counts. The chain couples TRBV7-2 to TRBJ2-3; the match to TRBD2 covers 7 bases. The CDR3 is 15 residues long. The germline V gene encodes CDR1 SGHTA and CDR2 FQGNSA. V shed 5 bases and J 2 bases; nucleotides not matched to a gene: 7. The CDR3 nucleotides are TGTGCCAGCAGCCTAGTCGGGGGGTACACAGATACGCAGTATTTT. Encoded protein: CASSLVGGYTDTQYF.

This clonotype was recorded a few times. The CDR3 spells CASSPGPPNEQFF. CDR3 nucleotide sequence: TGTGCCAGCAGCCCCGGGCCCCCCAATGAGCAGTTCTTC. The V and J genes are TRBV5-6 and TRBJ2-1; unclear D gene. Germline V gene lookup returns CDR1 SGHDT and CDR2 YYEEEE. The CDR3 totals 13 residues. V was clipped by 4 bases and J by 6 bases, with 11 bases between them.

This clonotype was observed many times. The J gene is TRBJ2-1, the V gene TRBV27; no clear D. Germline CDR1 is MNHEY and CDR2 is SMNVEV (reference sequence). CDR3 length: 12 residues. Trimming stripped 4 bases from V and 6 bases from J, with 7 bases between. The CDR3 DNA reads as TGTGCCAGCAGTTCCGCGGTCAATGAGCAGTTCTTC. As protein: CASSSAVNEQFF.

This clonotype appeared many times. This rearrangement joins TRBV7-9 to TRBJ1-6, with 7 positions matching TRBD1. The CDR3 extends over 12 amino acids. Germline CDR1 reads SEHNR; CDR2 reads FQNEAQ (reference sequence). V dropped 8 bases and J dropped 8; count of bases not matched to a gene: 3. CDR3 sequence: CASRTGDSPLHF. The CDR3 region has the DNA TGTGCCAGCCGGACAGGAGATTCACCCCTCCACTTT. The entire variable domain, with the rest obtained from reference TRBV7-9 and TRBJ1-6, is as follows: DTGVSQNPRHKITKRGQNVTFRCDPISEHNRLYWYRQTLGQGPEFLTYFQNEAQLEKSRLLSDRFSAERPKGSFSTLEIQRTEQGDSAMYLCASRTGDSPLHFGNGTRLTVT.

At least ten counts were recorded for this clonotype. V and J are TRBV5-1 and TRBJ2-2; D remains unclear. V was clipped by 0 bases and J by 7 bases, with 4 bases between them. Germline CDR1 and CDR2: SGHRS and YFSETQ. CDR3 length: 12 residues. This CDR3 is CASSLVGGELFF. DNA for the CDR3: TGCGCCAGCAGCTTGGTAGGCGGGGAGCTGTTTTTT.

This clonotype was seen ten or more times. This rearrangement joins TRBV2 to TRBJ1-6, with a weak D call TRBD1 (5 bases). This CDR3 has 14 residues. V was cut by 7 bases and J by 7 bases, with 14 bases left in between. Germline values: CDR1 SNHLY, CDR2 FYNNEI. The CDR3 DNA is TGTGCCAGCATTCTCCGGGACGAGAATTCACCCCTCCACTTT. Amino acids: CASILRDENSPLHF.

This clonotype was counted many times. The germline gene is not matched at one end of the junction; a read error may be the cause. The J gene is TRBJ2-3, the V gene TRBV28, with 8 bases fitting TRBD2. Germline CDR1 reads MDHEN; CDR2 reads SYDVKM. The CDR3 sequence is 15 residues long. CDR3 bases: TGTGCCAGCAGTTCCGCCCGGACTAGCAAAGATACGCAGTATTTT. As protein: CASSSARTSKDTQYF.